This T cell receptor (beta chain) appears in the sequencing data of a study of blood T cell repertoires in COVID-19. As for the study in general: The United States, Italy and Spain supplied acute and convalescent COVID-19 samples. PBMCs, B-cell-depleted T cells, or T cells provided the cDNA or gDNA that made up the material.

Enrolled during active infection, Seattle patients were then followed longitudinally. The authors' processing: Using reference gene primer amplification, nucleated cell counts were estimated. Sequencing used immunoSEQ multiplex PCR; TCRdb keeps in-frame clones, though not all of them. For V, J and clone size, that table is used; D and trimming come from the DNA. Here the sample spans more than 200,000 clones, about 87% being singletons. CDR1 is MNHNY and CDR2 is SVGAGI in the germline V gene (reference sequence). This CDR3 is built from 12 residues. The ends were cut back, 7 bases at V and 4 bases at J, with 9 bases in the middle.

Specimen: peripheral blood. The chain carries TRBV6-6 and TRBJ2-3; TRBD2 might be the D (5 bases). The receptor's source is a woman aged 55-70 years with COVID-19, enrolled during active disease. The CDR3 DNA is TGTGCCAGCAACCTCGGGGCAGATACGCAGTATTTT. It codes for CASNLGADTQYF.